The clone carrying this T cell receptor beta chain came up many times. Via MiXCR, TCRdb re-called the multiplex PCR reads, giving one row per CDR3 protein. The repertoire has 20,000 or so distinct CDR3 sequences, under 35% of them found once; the top ten carry 11%. This sample was taken from a study of breast tumors, draining lymph nodes, adjacent tissues. The sequence was collected from a female donor with breast cancer. Some clones in this sample may be carry-over from other donors' samples. The sample comprised breast tumor tissue.

This chain's CDR3 is CSASGGTSTDTQYF. Written as DNA, the CDR3 is TGCAGTGCTAGCGGGGGAACTAGCACAGATACGCAGTATTTT. The V call is TRBV20-1, the J call TRBJ2-3, with D tentatively TRBD2 (6 bases). The V end lost 3 bases, the J end lost 0 bases, and 10 bases lay between the germline ends. Germline CDR1 DFQATT, CDR2 SNEGSKA (reference sequence). CDR3 length: 14 amino acids.